The 20 T cell receptor delta chains below come from one sample, sequenced in a study of gamma-delta T cells after stem cell transplantation. TCRdb re-called the RT-PCR reads using CATT. The table has over 7,000 delta-chain clones, roughly 14% seen once. What was sequenced was gamma-delta T cells. Receptors were obtained from a human donor. It is not recorded whose cells these are; they may come from a transplant donor.

On this clone itself: This may come from a read error, since a much larger clone is one base off. This rearrangement joins TRDV2 to TRDJ1, with D possibly TRDD3 on 6 matching bases. CDR1 GEAIGNYY and CDR2 EKD come from the germline V gene. The CDR3 is 19 amino acids. CDR3 protein: CACTRFRLLRGKYTDNLIF. CDR3 nucleotides: TGTGCCTGCACCCGATTCCGCCTACTTCGGGGGAAGTACACCGATAACCTCATCTTT.

By share, this clone ranks as medium-sized. The rearrangement joins TRDV1 to TRDJ1, with 10 bases identical to TRDD3. V gave up 2 bases and J gave up 0 bases; unmatched junction bases: 15. This CDR3 region has 20 residues. The germline V gene has CDR1 TSWWSYY and CDR2 QGS. CDR3 in DNA: TGTGCTCTTGGGGAAAACTTTACCCACTGGGGGATCGGGTACACCGATAAACTCATCTTT. Amino acid sequence: CALGENFTHWGIGYTDKLIF.

This clone is categorized as medium-sized. Distinct nucleotide sequences in the sample also encode this CDR3. This sequence joins TRDV2 and TRDJ1, with 10 bases identical to TRDD3. The CDR3 is made up of 16 amino acids. Trimming at V came to 5 bases and at J to 2 bases, leaving 10 bases not matched to a gene. Germline CDR1 GEAIGNYY, CDR2 EKD. The DNA for the CDR3 is TGTGCCTGTGTCCTCTGGGGGATAAGGAAAACCGATAAACTCATCTTT. Amino acid sequence: CACVLWGIRKTDKLIF.

This clone was recorded a few times. This specimen includes other DNA sequences encoding the same CDR3. The CDR3 DNA sequence: TGTGCTCTTGGGGAAAATCCAACGTGCCTGTTGACAAAACTCATCTTT. Amino acid sequence: CALGENPTCLLTKLIF. This chain links TRDV1 with TRDJ1; D is uncertain. Germline V CDR1 and CDR2: TSWWSYY, QGS. The germline V and J ends were trimmed by 2 bases and 8 bases, with 21 bases remaining between them. This CDR3 has 16 amino acids.

By proportion, this clone is medium-sized. The chain has TRDV1 and TRDJ1; 12 bases fit TRDD3. Germline V CDR1 and CDR2: TSWWSYY, QGS. The CDR3 covers 19 residues. The V and J ends lost 4 bases and 6 bases, in that order; junction bases with no gene match: 18. The chain's CDR3 is CALGGAFAILGDTSHKLIF. The DNA of the CDR3 is TGTGCTCTTGGGGGAGCCTTCGCAATACTGGGGGATACATCCCATAAACTCATCTTT.

To note about this clone: It is likely a read error: a sequence one base away is far more abundant. The chain is built from TRDV2 and TRDJ3; the match to TRDD3 covers 11 bases. Unmatched junction bases numbered 11, after V lost 5 bases and J lost 0 bases. CDR3 length: 20 residues. Germline V gene data show CDR1 as GEAIGNYY and CDR2 as EKD. CDR3 amino acids: CACGSLLGDKGSWDTRQMFF. The DNA of the CDR3 is TGTGCCTGTGGCTCGTTACTGGGGGATAAAGGCTCCTGGGACACCCGACAGATGTTTTTC.

This clone counts as medium-sized. The rearrangement uses TRDV2 and TRDJ1; weak D call: TRDD3 (5 bases). The CDR3 runs 18 residues. V was trimmed by 3 bases and J by 4 bases, leaving 26 bases between them. Germline V CDR1 and CDR2: GEAIGNYY, EKD. Written as DNA, the CDR3 is TGTGCCTGTGACGCCAGGGGGTTCGTCACCGTACTGATCGATAAACTCATCTTT. Translated, it gives CACDARGFVTVLIDKLIF.

Concerning this clone: A far larger clone is just one base off, so this is likely a read error. The V call is TRDV2, the J call TRDJ1, with 8 bases that match TRDD3. The CDR3 is 15 residues long. Germline-derived CDR1 and CDR2 are GEAIGNYY and EKD. V shed 2 bases and J 2 bases; nucleotides not matched to a gene: 6. The CDR3 region is CACDILGAPTDKLIF. CDR3 bases: TGTGCCTGTGACATACTGGGGGCCCCTACCGATAAACTCATCTTT.

Worth noting for this clone: The amino acid sequence in TCRdb belongs to a much larger clone and departs from this DNA's translation at residue 5, likely a sequencing read error; the sequence shown is translated from the DNA. V gene TRDV2 combines with J gene TRDJ1; 7 bases line up with TRDD3. In germline, CDR1 is GEAIGNYY, CDR2 EKD. Losses at the gene ends were 6 bases for V and 4 bases for J; bases not matched to a gene: 16. The CDR3 runs to 16 residues. The CDR3 DNA follows: TGTGCCTGTTCCGCTGGGGGGACGAACTGGGACGATAAACTCATCTTT. Translating gives CACSAGGTNWDDKLIF.

Comment on this clone: This may be a read error, as it is one base from a much larger clone. The sample carries other DNA sequences with the same CDR3. The chain has TRDV1 and TRDJ1, with D possibly being TRDD2 (5 bases). Trimming stripped 4 bases from V and 0 bases from J, with 24 bases between. The germline gives CDR1 TSWWSYY, CDR2 QGS. The CDR3 runs to 19 residues. Here the CDR3 reads CALGGPAFSSLLYTDKLIF. The CDR3 coding sequence is TGTGCTCTTGGGGGACCAGCTTTCTCGTCCCTACTGTACACCGATAAACTCATCTTT.

In this sample, this clone is medium-sized. This rearrangement joins TRDV3 to TRDJ1; unclear D gene. The CDR3 has 14 amino acids. V was cut by 5 bases and J by 0 bases, with 16 bases left in between. Germline V CDR1 and CDR2: TVYSNPD, GDNSRS (reference sequence). In nucleotides, the CDR3 is TGTGCCCTTTGGAGGTTCCGCGACACCGATAAACTCATCTTT. Translated: CALWRFRDTDKLIF.

V usage is TRDV1 and J usage is TRDJ1, with D perhaps assigned TRDD2 or TRDD3 (8 bases each). Trimming cost V 3 bases and J 0 bases, with 32 bases left between them. CDR3 size: 22 residues. CDR1 is TSWWSYY, CDR2 QGS, per germline. CDR3: CALGDLLPRETYWGPNTDKLIF. DNA of the CDR3: TGTGCTCTTGGGGACCTCCTTCCTAGAGAAACGTACTGGGGGCCTAACACCGATAAACTCATCTTT.

This clone is medium-sized (0.01 to 0.1%) within its sample. The chain carries TRDV1 and TRDJ1, with TRDD3 matching 8 bases. From germline, CDR1 is TSWWSYY and CDR2 QGS. The CDR3 length is 16 residues. V lost 3 bases and J lost 0; bases outside the gene matches: 6. In nucleotides, the CDR3 is TGTGCTCTTGGGGACTACTGGGGGCCGTACACCGATAAACTCATCTTT. It codes for CALGDYWGPYTDKLIF.

J is TRDJ1 and V is TRDV2, with 9 bases lining up with TRDD3. This CDR3 is 18 amino acids long. Trimming removed 0 bases from V and 2 bases from J; junction bases left unmatched: 12. Per germline, CDR1 GEAIGNYY and CDR2 EKD. The CDR3 DNA sequence: TGTGCCTGTGACACCGTGCCTGGGGGATTGTCGAAAACCGATAAACTCATCTTT. It yields the protein CACDTVPGGLSKTDKLIF.

This clone was found a few times. Translating this DNA gives a protein that differs at residue 4 from the TCRdb one, which belongs to a much larger clone; a read error is likely, and the protein shown is this translation. This sequence joins TRDV2 and TRDJ2, with TRDD3 matching 8 bases. The CDR3 runs 16 residues. Per germline, CDR1 GEAIGNYY and CDR2 EKD. The CDR3 loop is CACGTGRGYPTAQLFF. CDR3 coding DNA: TGTGCCTGTGGCACCGGACGGGGATACCCGACAGCACAACTCTTCTTT.

The rearrangement joins TRDV1 to TRDJ1, with D uncertain. In germline, CDR1 is TSWWSYY, CDR2 QGS. V lost 4 bases and J lost 0, with 15 bases in between. There are 16 residues in the CDR3. CDR3 DNA sequence: TGTGCTCTTGGGGGGGACTGTCTAGGGGACACCGATAAACTCATCTTT. Translation gives CALGGDCLGDTDKLIF.

Concerning this clone itself: Possible read error: a much larger clone is one base away. The rearrangement joins TRDV1 to TRDJ1, with D perhaps TRDD3 (6 bases). CDR3 length: 20 residues. Looked up from germline, CDR1 is TSWWSYY and CDR2 is QGS. Trimming shortened V by 0 bases and J by 0 bases, and 23 bases separated the two germline ends. The CDR3 DNA sequence: TGTGCTCTTGGGGAACTAAAGATCTGGGGATCCCCGTCGTACACCGATAAACTCATCTTT. Amino acid sequence: CALGELKIWGSPSYTDKLIF.

Comment on this clone: A single base separates this from a much larger clone, so it may be a read error. The CDR3 region has the DNA TGTGCCCGTGACAAGTTGGGGATACGAAGCTCCTGGGACACCCGACAGATGTTTTTC. Residues: CARDKLGIRSSWDTRQMFF. V usage is TRDV2 and J usage is TRDJ3; TRDD3 aligns across 9 bases. Germline loops: CDR1 GEAIGNYY, CDR2 EKD. This CDR3 spans 19 amino acids.

V usage is TRDV2 and J usage is TRDJ3; D is unresolved. The CDR3 length is 15 residues. Germline V gives CDR1 GEAIGNYY, CDR2 EKD. V lost 0 bases and J 0 bases, leaving 2 bases between the germline ends. The CDR3 nucleotides read TGTGCCTGTGACACCGTCTCCTGGGACACCCGACAGATGTTTTTC. It encodes CACDTVSWDTRQMFF.

This clone was counted between two and nine times. V gene TRDV1 combines with J gene TRDJ1; TRDD3 agrees at 10 bases. This CDR3 is 25 amino acids long. V shed 4 bases and J 11 bases; nucleotides not matched to a gene: 43. CDR1 and CDR2 (germline): TSWWSYY, QGS. In DNA, the CDR3 is TGTGCTCTTGGGGCATGGGGGGCCAACGTTCCTCTCCCCTCCCTGGGGGATAGGGGGAGAGGTCGGCTCATCTTT. Its protein product is CALGAWGANVPLPSLGDRGRGRLIF.